This record concerns one TCR beta chain sequence. This entry comes from a study of blood T cell repertoires in COVID-19. Looking at the study overall: Samples came from the United States, Italy and Spain, spanning acute and convalescent COVID-19. From T cells, B-cell-depleted T cells, or PBMCs came the material, which was cDNA or gDNA.

Per the study methods: The authors estimated nucleated cell counts from reference gene primer amplification. TCRdb's table, derived via immunoSEQ multiplex PCR, lists solely in-frame clones and lacks some. For V, J and clone size, that table is used; D and trimming come from the DNA. Among some 120,000 clones, 84% were seen once, and the ten largest hold 13%. CDR3 size: 13 residues. Trimming pared 2 bases from V and 6 bases from J, leaving 11 bases between. The germline CDR1 and CDR2 sequences are MNHNS and SASEGT. This sequence joins TRBV6-1 and TRBJ2-7; D perhaps matches TRBD2 (5 bases). The TCR was taken from a human donor in a cohort sampled during active COVID-19. The sample consisted of peripheral blood. The CDR3 bases are TGTGCCAGCAGTGAACTAGAGGGTACCGAGCAGTACTTC. Residues: CASSELEGTEQYF.